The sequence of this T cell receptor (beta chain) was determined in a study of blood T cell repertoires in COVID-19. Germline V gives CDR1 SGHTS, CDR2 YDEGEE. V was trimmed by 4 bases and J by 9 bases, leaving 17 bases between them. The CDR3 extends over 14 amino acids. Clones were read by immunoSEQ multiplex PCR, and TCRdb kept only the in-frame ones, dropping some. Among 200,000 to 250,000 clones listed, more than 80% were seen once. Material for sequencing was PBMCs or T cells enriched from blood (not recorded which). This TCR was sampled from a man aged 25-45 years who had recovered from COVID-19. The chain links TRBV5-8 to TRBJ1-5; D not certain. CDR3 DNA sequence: TGTGCCAGCAGCCCCCGGCTGGCTTGGGCGCCCCAGCATTTT. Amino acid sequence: CASSPRLAWAPQHF. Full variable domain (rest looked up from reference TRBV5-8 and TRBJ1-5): EAGVTQSPTHLIKTRGQQATLRCSPISGHTSVYWYQQALGLGLQFLLWYDEGEERNRGNFPPRFSGRQFPNYSSELNVNALELEDSALYLCASSPRLAWAPQHFGDGTRLSIL.